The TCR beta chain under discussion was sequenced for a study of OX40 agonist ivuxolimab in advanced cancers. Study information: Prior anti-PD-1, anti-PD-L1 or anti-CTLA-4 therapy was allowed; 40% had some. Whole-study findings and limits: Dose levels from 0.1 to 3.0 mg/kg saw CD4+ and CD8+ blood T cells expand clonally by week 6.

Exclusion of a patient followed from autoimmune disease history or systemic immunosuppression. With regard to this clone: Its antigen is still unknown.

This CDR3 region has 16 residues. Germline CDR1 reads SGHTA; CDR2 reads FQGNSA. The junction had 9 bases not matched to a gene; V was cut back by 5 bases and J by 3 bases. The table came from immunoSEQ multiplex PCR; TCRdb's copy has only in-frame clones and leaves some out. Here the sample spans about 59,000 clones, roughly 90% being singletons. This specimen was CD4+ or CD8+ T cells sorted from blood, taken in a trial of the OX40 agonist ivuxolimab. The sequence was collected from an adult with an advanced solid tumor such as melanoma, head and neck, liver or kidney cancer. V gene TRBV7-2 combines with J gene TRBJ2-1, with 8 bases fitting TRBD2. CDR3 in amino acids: CASSHDAGGNYNEQFF. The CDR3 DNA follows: TGTGCCAGCAGCCACGACGCGGGGGGAAACTACAATGAGCAGTTCTTC.